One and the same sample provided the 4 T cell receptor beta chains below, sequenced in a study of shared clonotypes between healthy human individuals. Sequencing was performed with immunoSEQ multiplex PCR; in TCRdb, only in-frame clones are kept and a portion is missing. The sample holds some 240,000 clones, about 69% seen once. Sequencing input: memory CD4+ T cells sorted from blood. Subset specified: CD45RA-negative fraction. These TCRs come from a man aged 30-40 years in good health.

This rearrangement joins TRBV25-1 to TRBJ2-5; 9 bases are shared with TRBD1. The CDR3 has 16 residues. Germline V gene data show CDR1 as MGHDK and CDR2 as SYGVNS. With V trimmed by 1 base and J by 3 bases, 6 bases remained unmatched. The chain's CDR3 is CASSELGQGREETQYF. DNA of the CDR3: TGTGCCAGCAGTGAATTGGGACAGGGTAGGGAAGAGACCCAGTACTTC.

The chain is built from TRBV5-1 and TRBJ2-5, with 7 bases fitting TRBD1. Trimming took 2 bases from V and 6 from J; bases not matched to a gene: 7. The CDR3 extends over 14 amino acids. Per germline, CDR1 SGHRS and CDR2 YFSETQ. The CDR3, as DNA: TGCGCCAGCAGCTTCGACAGGGTTCAAAAGACCCAGTACTTC. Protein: CASSFDRVQKTQYF.

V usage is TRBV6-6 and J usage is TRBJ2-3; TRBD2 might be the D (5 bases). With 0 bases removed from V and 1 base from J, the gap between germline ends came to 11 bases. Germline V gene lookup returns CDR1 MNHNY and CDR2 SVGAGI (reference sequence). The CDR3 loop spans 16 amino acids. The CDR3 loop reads CASSYSREFGTDTQYF. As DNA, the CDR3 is TGTGCCAGCAGTTACTCGAGGGAGTTCGGCACAGATACGCAGTATTTT.

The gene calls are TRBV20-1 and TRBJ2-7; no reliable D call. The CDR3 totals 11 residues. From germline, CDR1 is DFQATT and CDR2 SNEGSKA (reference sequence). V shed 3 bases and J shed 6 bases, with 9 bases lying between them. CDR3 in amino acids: CSASSPSEQYF. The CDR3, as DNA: TGCAGTGCTAGCTCTCCCTCCGAGCAGTACTTC.